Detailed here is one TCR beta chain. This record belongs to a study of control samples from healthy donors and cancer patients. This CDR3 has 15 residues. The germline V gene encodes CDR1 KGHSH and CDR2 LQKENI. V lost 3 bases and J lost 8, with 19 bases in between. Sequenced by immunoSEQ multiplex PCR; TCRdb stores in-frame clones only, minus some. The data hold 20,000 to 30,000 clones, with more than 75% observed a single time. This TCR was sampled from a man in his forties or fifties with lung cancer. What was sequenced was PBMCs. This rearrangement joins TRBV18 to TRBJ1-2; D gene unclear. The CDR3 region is CASSPPRADLSGYTF. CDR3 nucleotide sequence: TGTGCCAGCTCACCCCCACGGGCCGACTTGAGCGGCTACACCTTC.